These 21 T cell receptor beta chains were sequenced from one sample in a study of T cells in Graves' hyperthyroidism and ophthalmopathy. Amplification yielded TCR beta CDR3 regions, with RNA transcripts as the source. The HTBI set primed first-round TCR CDR3 RT-PCR. TCRdb reprocessed the multiplex PCR reads via MiXCR and lists one record per CDR3 protein. Of fewer than 350,000 distinct CDR3 sequences detected, about 18% appear once; the ten largest clones hold about 53%. The material sequenced was blood. These receptor sequences come from a woman between 45 and 60 years old with Graves' hyperthyroidism.

This clonotype was detected a few times. The chain has TRBV28 and TRBJ2-7; TRBD2 aligns across 8 bases. The CDR3 spans 13 residues. Trimming removed 8 bases from V and 2 bases from J; junction bases left unmatched: 5. Germline V gives CDR1 MDHEN, CDR2 SYDVKM. The CDR3 sequence: CASREGQAYEQYF. The DNA for the CDR3 is TGTGCCAGCCGGGAGGGCCAGGCCTACGAGCAGTACTTC.

CDR3: CASSFLQGASEKLFF. For the CDR3, the DNA is TGTGCCAGCAGTTTCCTACAGGGGGCGAGTGAAAAACTGTTTTTT. The chain recombines TRBV28 with TRBJ1-4; 9 nucleotides agree with TRBD1. J was trimmed by 7 bases and V by 3 bases; bases with no gene match: 6. This CDR3 region has 15 residues. CDR1 and CDR2 (germline): MDHEN, SYDVKM.

The V gene is TRBV13, the J gene TRBJ1-1, with 8 bases identical to TRBD1. CDR3 length: 14 residues. The ends lost 5 bases at V and 1 base at J; junction bases unmatched: 3. CDR1 is PRHDT, CDR2 FYEKMQ, per germline (reference sequence). The CDR3 region has the DNA TGTGCCAGCAGCCAGGGACAGGCGAACACTGAAGCTTTCTTT. Translated, it gives CASSQGQANTEAFF.

The chain is built from TRBV12-3 or TRBV12-4 and TRBJ1-5; no clear D. V lost 6 bases to trimming and J lost 4 bases, with 7 bases between them. The CDR3 consists of 12 residues. The DNA for the CDR3 is TGTGCCAGCAGGCGTCTGAATCAGCCCCAGCATTTT. Amino acids: CASRRLNQPQHF.

This chain connects TRBV7-8 to TRBJ2-3; D ambiguous. The CDR3 is made up of 15 amino acids. V dropped 5 bases and J dropped 3 bases, with 15 bases sitting between them. Per the germline V gene, CDR1 is SGHVS and CDR2 is FQNEAQ. The CDR3 loop is CASSVDQYTTDTQYF. DNA of the CDR3: TGTGCCAGCAGCGTAGACCAGTATACAACAGATACGCAGTATTTT.

The rearrangement joins TRBV19 to TRBJ2-2, with D perhaps being TRBD1 or TRBD2 (6 bases each). The V gene's germline CDR1 is LNHDA and CDR2 SQIVND (reference sequence). V was pared by 6 bases and J by 7 bases, with 18 bases between. This CDR3 has 15 amino acids. CDR3 bases: TGTGCCAGTAGCCTACAAGGGGGGTCCGGCGGGGAGCTGTTTTTT. This translates into CASSLQGGSGGELFF.

The chain is built from TRBV27 and TRBJ2-3; tentative D call: TRBD1 (6 bases). The CDR3 covers 16 residues. The V gene's germline CDR1 is MNHEY and CDR2 SMNVEV (reference sequence). V was cut by 5 bases and J by 3 bases, with 18 bases left in between. The chain's CDR3 is CASSAQTGSLTDTQYF. The CDR3 nucleotides are TGTGCCAGCAGTGCCCAAACAGGGAGTTTAACAGATACGCAGTATTTT.

Ten or more counts support this clonotype. The chain links TRBV5-1 to TRBJ2-5; weak D call: TRBD2 (6 bases). Trimming took 0 bases from V and 3 from J, leaving 15 bases between them. The CDR3 is made up of 16 amino acids. Per germline, CDR1 SGHRS and CDR2 YFSETQ. CDR3 loop: CASSLAWGGEKETQYF. The CDR3 DNA follows: TGCGCCAGCAGCTTGGCCTGGGGCGGGGAAAAAGAGACCCAGTACTTC.

This clonotype was picked up a small number of times. V and J are TRBV7-8 and TRBJ1-3; D gene ambiguous. The CDR3 sequence is 14 residues long. With 5 bases removed from V and 2 bases from J, the gap between germline ends came to 10 bases. In germline, CDR1 is SGHVS, CDR2 FQNEAQ. The chain's CDR3 is CASSPLNAGNTIYF. CDR3 nucleotide sequence: TGTGCCAGCAGCCCCCTGAACGCTGGAAACACCATATATTTT.

This clonotype showed up just a few times. The chain couples TRBV5-1 to TRBJ1-1, with TRBD1 matching over 7 bases. CDR1 is SGHRS, CDR2 YFSETQ, per germline. With V trimmed by 2 bases and J by 5 bases, 6 bases remained unmatched. The CDR3 is 14 amino acids. DNA for the CDR3: TGCGCCAGCAGCTTTAGACAGGGTGAGACTGAAGCTTTCTTT. This translates into CASSFRQGETEAFF.

This rearrangement joins TRBV6-1 to TRBJ2-7; a weak D match, TRBD1 (6 bases). V lost 5 bases, J lost 3 bases, and 11 bases lay in between. Germline V gene data show CDR1 as MNHNS and CDR2 as SASEGT. The CDR3 spans 13 residues. CDR3 coding DNA: TGTGCCAGCAGTAAGAACAGGGTCTACGAGCAGTACTTC. Encoded protein: CASSKNRVYEQYF.

The sample holds a few counts of this clonotype. CDR3 protein: CASSYSTGQMNTEAFF. CDR3 DNA sequence: TGTGCCAGCAGTTACTCTACCGGACAGATGAACACTGAAGCTTTCTTT. The J gene is TRBJ1-1, the V gene TRBV6-6; tentative D call: TRBD1 (6 bases). Trimming took off 0 bases at V and 0 bases at J, with 11 bases between the two ends. The CDR3 extends over 16 amino acids. Germline lookup yields CDR1 MNHNY and CDR2 SVGAGI (reference sequence).

At least ten counts were recorded for this clonotype. The J gene is TRBJ1-1, the V gene TRBV3-1, with a weak D call TRBD1 (6 bases). Germline assignment: CDR1 LGHDT and CDR2 YNNKEL (reference sequence). Trimming left V 0 bases short and J 5 bases short, with 13 bases between. The CDR3 is 15 amino acids. The CDR3 loop reads CASSQDDRMGTEAFF. CDR3 DNA: TGTGCCAGCAGCCAAGATGACAGGATGGGGACTGAAGCTTTCTTT.

The rearrangement joins TRBV27 to TRBJ1-1, with 12 nucleotides matching TRBD1. The CDR3 is made up of 15 amino acids. J lost 4 bases, V lost 5 bases, and 5 bases had no gene match. Per germline, CDR1 MNHEY and CDR2 SMNVEV (reference sequence). In DNA, the CDR3 is TGTGCCAGCAGTCCGGGACAGGGGGCGGGCACTGAAGCTTTCTTT. It encodes CASSPGQGAGTEAFF.

With respect to this clonotype: It may be a read error: a sequence one base away is much more abundant. V gene TRBV20-1 combines with J gene TRBJ2-7; tentatively, D is TRBD2 (5 bases). The CDR3 runs to 13 residues. Germline lookup yields CDR1 DFQATT and CDR2 SNEGSKA (reference sequence). Trimming left V 8 bases short and J 0 bases short, with 14 bases between. The CDR3 bases are TGCAGTTCCGGCCACGGGAACTCCTACGAGCAGTACGTC. It encodes CSSGHGNSYEQYV.

The CDR3 coding sequence is TGTGCCAGTAGTATAGATTCAGGAGTGGGGGGACAGGGCGTCCACGAGCAGTACTTC. Translated: CASSIDSGVGGQGVHEQYF. The chain joins TRBV19 to TRBJ2-7; 9 bases map to TRBD1. V dropped 0 bases and J dropped 5; count of bases not matched to a gene: 17. There are 19 residues in the CDR3. Germline lookup yields CDR1 LNHDA and CDR2 SQIVND (reference sequence).

This clonotype came up a few times. The rearrangement joins TRBV19 to TRBJ2-5; D assignment may be TRBD1 or TRBD2 (5 bases each). The CDR3 length is 17 residues. Between the trimmed V and J ends, which lost 5 bases and 4 bases, there was a span of 23 bases. Germline loops: CDR1 LNHDA, CDR2 SQIVND (reference sequence). The CDR3 DNA follows: TGTGCCAGTAGTCCTCTCCCATACGGGACGCGTGGAGAGACCCAGTACTTC. It specifies CASSPLPYGTRGETQYF.

The chain is built from TRBV2 and TRBJ1-1; unclear D gene. Trimming removed 2 bases at V and 0 bases at J, with 7 bases between. The CDR3 has 14 residues. Looked up from germline, CDR1 is SNHLY and CDR2 is FYNNEI. The CDR3 DNA reads TGTGCCAGCAGTGAAAACAGACTGAACACTGAAGCTTTCTTT. Amino acids: CASSENRLNTEAFF.

This clonotype has ten or more counts. The V gene is TRBV2, the J gene TRBJ1-1, with a tentative D call TRBD1 (5 bases). This CDR3 is 14 amino acids long. Germline V CDR1 and CDR2: SNHLY, FYNNEI. Trimming removed 8 bases from V and 0 bases from J, with 13 bases in between. DNA of the CDR3: TGTGCCAGCGGAGGGGAGACTATGAACACTGAAGCTTTCTTT. Translation gives CASGGETMNTEAFF.

This rearrangement joins TRBV7-3 to TRBJ1-2; D not certain. The length of the CDR3 is 17 residues. The germline gives CDR1 SGHTA, CDR2 FQGTGA. The V end lost 1 base, the J end lost 1 base, and 16 bases lay between the germline ends. As DNA, the CDR3 is TGTGCCAGCAGCTTAAGAGGGAGCCTGGAGAGTAACTATGGCTACACCTTC. Residues: CASSLRGSLESNYGYTF.

The sample holds a few counts of this clonotype. In DNA, the CDR3 is TGTGCCAGTAGTCTCCAGGGGGCTAGCGGGACGAGCTCCTACGAGCAGTACTTC. This translates into CASSLQGASGTSSYEQYF. The chain recombines TRBV19 with TRBJ2-7; tentatively, D is TRBD2 (9 bases). Trimming took off 5 bases at V and 0 bases at J, with 23 bases between the two ends. Germline V gives CDR1 LNHDA, CDR2 SQIVND (reference sequence). The CDR3 is 18 amino acids.